These T cell receptor beta chains were read from a single sample in a study of blood T cells in healthy people across ages. TCRdb ran MiXCR on the 5' RACE reads and lists one entry per CDR3 protein. This table holds 2 million or so distinct CDR3 sequences, roughly 52% found once. Material: blood. The source is a woman between 40 and 55 years old in good health. Both conserved end residues are part of each CDR3. The D gene is left open where the match is weak. Clone sizes are given selectively: once, few, many, or a class where the clone is expanded.

v_gene: TRBV20-1; abundance: -; d_gene: -; j_gene: TRBJ2-1; CDR3aa: CSARDTGTRISYNEQFF; CDR3nt: TGCAGTGCTAGAGATACGGGGACCAGAATCAGCTACAATGAGCAGTTCTTC
v_gene: TRBV6-5; abundance: -; d_gene: -; j_gene: TRBJ1-1; CDR3aa: CASSSSPDRNTEAFF; CDR3nt: TGTGCCAGCAGTTCCTCCCCCGACAGGAACACTGAAGCTTTCTTT
v_gene: TRBV7-8; abundance: -; d_gene: -; j_gene: TRBJ2-5; CDR3aa: CASSTPPTRGRGEFETQYF; CDR3nt: TGTGCCAGCAGCACCCCCCCAACCAGAGGGCGGGGAGAATTTGAGACCCAGTACTTC
v_gene: TRBV5-1; abundance: few; d_gene: -; j_gene: TRBJ2-7; CDR3aa: CASSLLSGHSYEQYF; CDR3nt: TGCGCCAGCAGCTTGTTGTCAGGACACTCCTACGAGCAGTACTTC
v_gene: TRBV6-2/TRBV6-3; abundance: few; d_gene: TRBD2; j_gene: TRBJ2-1; CDR3aa: CASSYDPYRGLVYNEQFF; CDR3nt: TGTGCCAGCAGTTACGATCCCTACCGCGGACTAGTTTACAATGAGCAGTTCTTC
v_gene: TRBV6-1; abundance: -; d_gene: -; j_gene: TRBJ2-7; CDR3aa: CASGGYRAFHEQYF; CDR3nt: TGTGCCAGCGGTGGATACAGGGCTTTCCACGAGCAGTACTTC
v_gene: TRBV27; abundance: -; d_gene: TRBD1; j_gene: TRBJ2-5; CDR3aa: CASSAPRGQGKWEETQYF; CDR3nt: TGTGCCAGCAGTGCCCCCCGGGGACAGGGGAAATGGGAGGAGACCCAGTACTTC
v_gene: TRBV7-2; abundance: -; d_gene: TRBD2; j_gene: TRBJ2-5; CDR3aa: CASRLVGRTSGGPKQGTQYF; CDR3nt: TGTGCCAGCAGACTCGTTGGCCGGACTAGCGGGGGGCCTAAACAAGGGACCCAGTACTTC
v_gene: TRBV6-1; abundance: -; d_gene: -; j_gene: TRBJ2-1; CDR3aa: CASRLHGAAYNEQFF; CDR3nt: TGTGCCAGCAGACTCCATGGGGCTGCCTACAATGAGCAGTTCTTC
v_gene: TRBV7-7; abundance: few; d_gene: -; j_gene: TRBJ2-5; CDR3aa: CASSGGFLQETQYF; CDR3nt: TGTGCTAGCAGTGGGGGATTTCTCCAAGAGACCCAGTACTTC
v_gene: TRBV2; abundance: -; d_gene: TRBD2; j_gene: TRBJ2-5; CDR3aa: CASSDFLRGVRETQYF; CDR3nt: TGTGCCAGCAGTGATTTCCTACGGGGGGTCCGAGAGACCCAGTACTTC
v_gene: TRBV12-3/TRBV12-4; abundance: -; d_gene: -; j_gene: TRBJ2-3; CDR3aa: CASSATIRTDTQYF; CDR3nt: TGTGCCAGCAGTGCCACCATTCGCACAGATACGCAGTATTTT
v_gene: TRBV29-1; abundance: -; d_gene: TRBD1; j_gene: TRBJ2-5; CDR3aa: CGVRTGASLGETQYF; CDR3nt: TGCGGCGTTCGGACAGGGGCATCCCTGGGAGAGACCCAGTACTTC
v_gene: TRBV6-2/TRBV6-3; abundance: few; d_gene: -; j_gene: TRBJ2-3; CDR3aa: CASSYSPGQKRTDTQYF; CDR3nt: TGTGCCAGCAGTTACAGTCCCGGCCAGAAGAGGACAGATACGCAGTATTTT
v_gene: TRBV7-8; abundance: few; d_gene: -; j_gene: TRBJ2-6; CDR3aa: CASSLLGGTGANVLTF; CDR3nt: TGTGCCAGCAGCTTACTTGGGGGGACTGGGGCCAACGTCCTGACTTTC
v_gene: TRBV5-1; abundance: few; d_gene: TRBD1; j_gene: TRBJ2-1; CDR3aa: CASSSPGTGDNEQFF; CDR3nt: TGCGCCAGCAGCTCACCCGGGACAGGGGACAATGAGCAGTTCTTC
v_gene: TRBV28; abundance: few; d_gene: -; j_gene: TRBJ2-5; CDR3aa: CASTPGGLRETQYF; CDR3nt: TGTGCCAGCACCCCGGGTGGCCTTCGGGAGACCCAGTACTTC
v_gene: TRBV29-1; abundance: -; d_gene: TRBD1; j_gene: TRBJ1-2; CDR3aa: CSVTDREVGYTF; CDR3nt: TGCAGCGTGACCGACAGGGAGGTCGGCTACACCTTC
v_gene: TRBV20-1; abundance: -; d_gene: -; j_gene: TRBJ1-1; CDR3aa: CSARDLRTANTEAFF; CDR3nt: TGCAGTGCTAGAGATCTACGGACAGCGAACACTGAAGCTTTCTTT
v_gene: TRBV14; abundance: -; d_gene: TRBD1; j_gene: TRBJ2-3; CDR3aa: CASSRIRDRGGDTQYF; CDR3nt: TGTGCCAGCAGCCGAATCCGGGACAGGGGAGGAGATACGCAGTATTTT
v_gene: TRBV6-2/TRBV6-3; abundance: few; d_gene: TRBD2; j_gene: TRBJ2-7; CDR3aa: CASSYSGQGLGIYEQYF; CDR3nt: TGTGCCAGCAGTTACTCGGGTCAGGGACTAGGGATCTACGAGCAGTACTTC
v_gene: TRBV6-2/TRBV6-3; abundance: -; d_gene: -; j_gene: TRBJ2-3; CDR3aa: CAGGETDTQYF; CDR3nt: TGTGCCGGTGGTGAAACAGATACGCAGTATTTT
v_gene: TRBV7-9; abundance: -; d_gene: -; j_gene: TRBJ1-2; CDR3aa: CASSLGLNYREDGYGYTF; CDR3nt: TGTGCCAGCAGCTTGGGTCTTAATTATCGGGAAGATGGCTATGGCTACACCTTC
v_gene: TRBV4-3; abundance: few; d_gene: -; j_gene: TRBJ2-7; CDR3aa: CASSQDRAIRDEQYF; CDR3nt: TGCGCCAGCAGCCAAGATCGCGCAATCCGGGACGAGCAGTACTTC
v_gene: TRBV2; abundance: few; d_gene: TRBD1; j_gene: TRBJ2-5; CDR3aa: CASRPGTAEETQYF; CDR3nt: TGTGCCAGCAGACCCGGGACAGCAGAAGAGACCCAGTACTTC
v_gene: TRBV7-8; abundance: -; d_gene: TRBD1; j_gene: TRBJ2-6; CDR3aa: CASSQSGQEISGANVLTF; CDR3nt: TGTGCCAGCAGCCAATCGGGACAGGAAATCTCTGGGGCCAACGTCCTGACTTTC
v_gene: TRBV7-7; abundance: -; d_gene: -; j_gene: TRBJ2-3; CDR3aa: CASSWGASSADTQYF; CDR3nt: TGTGCTAGCAGCTGGGGGGCTAGCAGCGCAGATACGCAGTATTTT